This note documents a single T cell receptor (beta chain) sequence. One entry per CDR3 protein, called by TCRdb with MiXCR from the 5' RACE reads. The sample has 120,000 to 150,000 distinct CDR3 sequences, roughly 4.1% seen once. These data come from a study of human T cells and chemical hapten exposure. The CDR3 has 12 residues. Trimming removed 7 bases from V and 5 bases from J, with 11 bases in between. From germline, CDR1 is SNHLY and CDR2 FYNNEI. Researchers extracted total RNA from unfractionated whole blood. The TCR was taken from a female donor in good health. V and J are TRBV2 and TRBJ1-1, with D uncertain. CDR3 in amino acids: CASMVGNTEAFF. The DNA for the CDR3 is TGTGCCAGCATGGTCGGGAATACTGAAGCTTTCTTT.